A single sample is the source of the 6 T cell receptor beta chains below, sequenced in a study of OX40 agonist ivuxolimab in advanced cancers. The data were produced by immunoSEQ multiplex PCR, yet TCRdb's version contains in-frame clones alone and is incomplete. This table holds some 37,000 clones, 60% to 80% found once. The input for sequencing was CD4+ or CD8+ T cells sorted from blood, taken in a trial of the OX40 agonist ivuxolimab. These receptors were obtained from an adult with an advanced solid tumor such as melanoma, head and neck, liver or kidney cancer.

This rearrangement joins TRBV6-5 to TRBJ2-2; 9 bases line up with TRBD1. J was trimmed by 4 bases and V by 2 bases; bases with no gene match: 5. The CDR3 is made up of 16 amino acids. The germline CDR1 and CDR2 sequences are MNHEY and SVGAGI. The chain's CDR3 is CASSYGTGQFTGELFF. DNA for the CDR3: TGTGCCAGCAGTTACGGGACAGGGCAATTCACCGGGGAGCTGTTTTTT.

The chain links TRBV6-6 to TRBJ2-4, with TRBD2 matching over 8 bases. The CDR3 is 16 residues long. Trimming cost V 2 bases and J 0 bases; bases outside gene matches: 3. Germline CDR1 and CDR2: MNHNY and SVGAGI (reference sequence). CDR3 sequence: CASSYGAGVAKNIQYF. In nucleotides, the CDR3 is TGTGCCAGCAGTTACGGAGCGGGGGTAGCCAAAAACATTCAGTACTTC.

The chain couples TRBV27 to TRBJ2-7, with D maybe TRBD2 (6 bases). Germline values: CDR1 MNHEY, CDR2 SMNVEV (reference sequence). V dropped 5 bases and J dropped 3 bases, with 20 bases sitting between them. The CDR3 contains 16 residues. The CDR3 DNA sequence: TGTGCCAGCAGTCCATCCGCAGGTGGGAGGTACTACGAGCAGTACTTC. Translating gives CASSPSAGGRYYEQYF.

This clone is a singleton in its sample. CDR3 bases: TGTGCCAGCAGCCAAGTGACAGGGACCGAGCAGTACTTC. As protein: CASSQVTGTEQYF. The V and J genes are TRBV4-2 and TRBJ2-7; 7 nucleotides agree with TRBD1. The V gene end was trimmed by 1 base and the J gene end by 6 bases; junction bases not matched to a gene: 3. CDR1 LGHNA and CDR2 YNFKEQ come from the germline V gene. This CDR3 has 13 amino acids.

This clone was detected only a few times. The CDR3 region has the DNA TGTGCCAGCAGTCAGGGGTTAGGCTACACCTTC. As protein: CASSQGLGYTF. This chain uses TRBV6-5 with TRBJ1-2; D is possibly TRBD1 (6 bases). Germline values: CDR1 MNHEY, CDR2 SVGAGI. The CDR3 runs to 11 residues. Deletions cut 5 bases from V and 8 bases from J, with 9 bases between.

The V and J genes are TRBV7-9 and TRBJ2-4; 9 bases align to TRBD2. From germline, CDR1 is SEHNR and CDR2 FQNEAQ (reference sequence). V was clipped by 3 bases and J by 0 bases; unmatched bases: 6. CDR3 size: 17 residues. The CDR3 reads CASSFSAGGLAKNIQYF. The DNA for the CDR3 is TGTGCCAGCAGCTTTTCGGCGGGGGGGCTAGCCAAAAACATTCAGTACTTC.